The 14 T cell receptor beta chains presented below share a single source sample, sequenced in a study of Ad26.COV2.S vaccination and SARS-CoV-2 variants. Generated by immunoSEQ multiplex PCR, the TCRdb table keeps only in-frame clones and is missing some. Seen here are around 400,000 clones, under 90% observed once, and the top ten hold around 7.3%. Indicated treatment: some 20 received Ad26.COV2.S at low or high dose, single or two shots; 5 received placebo; per-sample allocation not given. All samples were drawn on day 63, counting from the first vaccine or placebo injection. The sample in question was peripheral blood, obtained in a trial of Ad26.COV2.S vaccine versus placebo. The origin of the receptors is a person aged 18-60 years who received the Ad26.COV2.S COVID-19 vaccine or a placebo.

The chain recombines TRBV6-5 with TRBJ2-2, with 10 bases fitting TRBD1. There are 15 residues in the CDR3. The V segment lost 4 bases and the J segment 3 bases; nucleotides outside the gene matches: 2. Germline loops: CDR1 MNHEY, CDR2 SVGAGI. CDR3 in amino acids: CASSFGTGDTGELFF. The CDR3 bases are TGTGCCAGCAGTTTCGGGACAGGGGACACCGGGGAGCTGTTTTTT.

This chain's CDR3 is CSVEGGEGLASYNEQFF. For the CDR3, the DNA is TGCAGCGTTGAAGGAGGGGAGGGACTAGCGTCCTACAATGAGCAGTTCTTC. The chain employs TRBV29-1 and TRBJ2-1, with 10 bases matching TRBD2. CDR1 is SQVTM and CDR2 is ANQGSEA in the germline V gene. The junction had 7 bases not matched to a gene; V was cut back by 1 base and J by 1 base. This CDR3 comprises 17 residues.

This clone occurred a few times. This sequence joins TRBV3-1 (or the pseudogene TRBV3-2) and TRBJ1-1; D unresolved. Trimming cost V 0 bases and J 7 bases, with 12 bases left between them. This CDR3 comprises 14 residues. From germline, CDR1 is LGHDT and CDR2 YNNKEL (reference sequence). Written as DNA, the CDR3 is TGTGCCAGCAGCCAAGATCGAGGACCGTATGAAGCTTTCTTT. Its translation: CASSQDRGPYEAFF.

The rearrangement uses TRBV3-1 (or the pseudogene TRBV3-2) and TRBJ2-1; 8 nucleotides agree with TRBD1. The germline CDR1 and CDR2 sequences are LGHDT and YNNKEL (reference sequence). J gave up 4 bases and V 5 bases, and 7 bases lay outside the gene matches. CDR3 length equals 15 residues. The CDR3 region is CASSARRGQYNEQFF. In DNA, the CDR3 is TGTGCCAGCAGCGCCCGCAGGGGGCAATACAATGAGCAGTTCTTC.

The CDR3 coding sequence is TGTGCCAGCAGCGTCGGACAGGGTCGTCCACCCCTCCACTTT. Protein sequence: CASSVGQGRPPLHF. The J gene is TRBJ1-6, the V gene TRBV9; TRBD1 aligns across 8 bases. V dropped 2 bases and J dropped 11; count of bases not matched to a gene: 6. CDR3 length: 14 amino acids. The germline V gene has CDR1 SGDLS and CDR2 YYNGEE.

The chain uses TRBV11-3 and TRBJ1-3; the D is unclear. This CDR3 region has 15 residues. Germline V lookup: CDR1 SGHNT, CDR2 YENEEA. V was pared by 5 bases and J by 0 bases, with 11 bases between. The chain's CDR3 is CASSGRINSGNTIYF. CDR3 sequence (DNA): TGTGCCAGCAGCGGGCGGATTAACTCTGGAAACACCATATATTTT.

The CDR3: CASSLDPGRHEKLFF. The CDR3 nucleotides are TGCGCCAGCAGCTTGGATCCGGGACGTCATGAAAAACTGTTTTTT. The chain joins TRBV5-1 to TRBJ1-4; D possibly corresponds to TRBD1 (5 bases). Trimming took off 0 bases at V and 6 bases at J, with 12 bases between the two ends. Germline V CDR1 and CDR2: SGHRS, YFSETQ. This CDR3 has 15 amino acids.

The CDR3 here is CASSLRLAGGGRETQYF. Written as DNA, the CDR3 is TGTGCCAGCAGCTTGCGACTAGCGGGGGGAGGACGAGAGACCCAGTACTTC. The gene calls are TRBV7-2 and TRBJ2-5, with 13 bases fitting TRBD2. The CDR3 consists of 17 residues. In germline, CDR1 is SGHTA, CDR2 FQGNSA. J gave up 4 bases and V 3 bases, and 8 bases lay outside the gene matches. Drawing the rest from reference TRBV7-2 and TRBJ2-5, the complete variable domain is GAGVSQSPSNKVTEKGKDVELRCDPISGHTALYWYRQSLGQGLEFLIYFQGNSAPDKSGLPSDRFSAERTGGSVSTLTIQRTQQEDSAVYLCASSLRLAGGGRETQYFGPGTRLLVL.

This sequence joins TRBV3-1 (or the pseudogene TRBV3-2) and TRBJ1-1, with D hard to call. The V and J ends lost 5 bases and 11 bases respectively, with 15 bases between them. CDR1 is LGHDT and CDR2 is YNNKEL in the germline V gene (reference sequence). CDR3 size: 12 residues. CDR3 sequence reads: CASSSRASRAFF. The CDR3 nucleotides read TGTGCCAGCAGCTCTCGGGCGAGTCGGGCTTTCTTT.

V gene TRBV9 combines with J gene TRBJ2-1; unclear D gene. The CDR3 totals 13 residues. CDR1 and CDR2 from the germline V gene are SGDLS and YYNGEE. V lost 0 bases, J lost 8 bases, and 9 bases lay in between. The CDR3 DNA reads TGTGCCAGCAGCGTAGCGGTAGTACATGAGCAGTTCTTC. Translating it yields CASSVAVVHEQFF.

The chain combines TRBV6-5 with TRBJ1-6; tentatively, D is TRBD1 (6 bases). Germline CDR1 and CDR2: MNHEY and SVGAGI. The CDR3 is made up of 14 amino acids. Trimming removed 6 bases from V and 5 bases from J, with 11 bases in between. CDR3 residues: CASRDGQNNSPLHF. In nucleotides, the CDR3 is TGTGCCAGCAGGGATGGACAGAATAATTCACCCCTCCACTTT.

The CDR3 coding sequence is TGTGCCAGCAGCTTAGCCAGGGGGATGACTTCGAACACTGAAGCTTTCTTT. This encodes CASSLARGMTSNTEAFF. The chain has TRBV7-9 and TRBJ1-1, with TRBD1 identical over 7 bases. The germline V gene has CDR1 SEHNR and CDR2 FQNEAQ (reference sequence). CDR3 length equals 17 residues. V was clipped by 0 bases and J by 1 base; unmatched bases: 8. Filled out from reference TRBV7-9 and TRBJ1-1, the complete variable domain reads DTGVSQNPRHKITKRGQNVTFRCDPISEHNRLYWYRQTLGQGPEFLTYFQNEAQLEKSRLLSDRFSAERPKGSFSTLEIQRTEQGDSAMYLCASSLARGMTSNTEAFFGQGTRLTVV.

The chain recombines TRBV6-5 with TRBJ1-3; D perhaps matches TRBD1 (5 bases). The CDR3 has 16 residues. In germline, CDR1 is MNHEY, CDR2 SVGAGI. Trimming removed 4 bases at V and 4 bases at J, with 17 bases between. The chain's CDR3 is CASSFSPGPGGNTIYF. CDR3 DNA: TGTGCCAGCAGTTTCTCTCCAGGGCCGGGAGGAAACACCATATATTTT.

The V gene is TRBV7-9, the J gene TRBJ1-2; no clear D. In germline, CDR1 is SEHNR, CDR2 FQNEAQ (reference sequence). The germline V and J ends were trimmed by 1 base and 7 bases, with 10 bases remaining between them. CDR3 length: 13 amino acids. In nucleotides, the CDR3 is TGTGCCAGCAGCTTAGTCCCTGGCGTTGGCTACACCTTC. Protein sequence: CASSLVPGVGYTF.